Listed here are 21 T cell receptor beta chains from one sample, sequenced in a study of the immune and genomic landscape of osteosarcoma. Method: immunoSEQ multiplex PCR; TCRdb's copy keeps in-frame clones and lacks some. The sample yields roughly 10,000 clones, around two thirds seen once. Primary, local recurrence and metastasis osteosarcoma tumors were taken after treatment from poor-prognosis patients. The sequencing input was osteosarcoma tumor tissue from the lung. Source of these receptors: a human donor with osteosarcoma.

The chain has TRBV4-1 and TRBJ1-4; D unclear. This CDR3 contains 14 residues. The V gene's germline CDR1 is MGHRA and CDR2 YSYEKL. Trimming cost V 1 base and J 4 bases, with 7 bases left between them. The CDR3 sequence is CASSQVGSNEKLFF. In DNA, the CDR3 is TGCGCCAGCAGCCAAGTAGGCAGTAATGAAAAACTGTTTTTT.

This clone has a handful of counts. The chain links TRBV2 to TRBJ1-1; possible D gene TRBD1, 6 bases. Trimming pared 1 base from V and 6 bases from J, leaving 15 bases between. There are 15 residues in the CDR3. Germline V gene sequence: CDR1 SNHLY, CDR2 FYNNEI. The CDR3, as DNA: TGTGCCAGCAGTGAAGACCCGGGGGCATGGGCTGAAGCTTTCTTT. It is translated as CASSEDPGAWAEAFF.

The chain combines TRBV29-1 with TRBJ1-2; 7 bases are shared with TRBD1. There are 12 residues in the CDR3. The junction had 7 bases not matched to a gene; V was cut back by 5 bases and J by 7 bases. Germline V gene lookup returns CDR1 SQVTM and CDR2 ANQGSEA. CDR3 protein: CSVSGTVGGYTF. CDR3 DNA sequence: TGCAGCGTTTCCGGGACAGTCGGTGGCTACACCTTC.

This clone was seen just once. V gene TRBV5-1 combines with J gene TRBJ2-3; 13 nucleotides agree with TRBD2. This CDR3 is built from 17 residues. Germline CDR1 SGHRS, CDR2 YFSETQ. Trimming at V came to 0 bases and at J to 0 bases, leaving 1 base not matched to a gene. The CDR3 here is CASSLGLAGGSTDTQYF. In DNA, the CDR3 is TGCGCCAGCAGCTTGGGACTAGCGGGAGGCAGCACAGATACGCAGTATTTT.

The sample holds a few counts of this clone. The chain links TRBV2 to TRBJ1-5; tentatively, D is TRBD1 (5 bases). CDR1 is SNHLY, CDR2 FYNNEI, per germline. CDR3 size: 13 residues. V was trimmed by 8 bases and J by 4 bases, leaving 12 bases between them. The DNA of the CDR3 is TGTGCCAGCTCTACGGGACTAAATCAGCCCCAGCATTTT. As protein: CASSTGLNQPQHF.

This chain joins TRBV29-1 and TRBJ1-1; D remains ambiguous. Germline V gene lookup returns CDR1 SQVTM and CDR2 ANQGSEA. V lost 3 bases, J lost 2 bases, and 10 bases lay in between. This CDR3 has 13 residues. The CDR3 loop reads CSVEAARNTEAFF. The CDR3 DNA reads TGCAGCGTTGAGGCAGCTAGAAACACTGAAGCTTTCTTT.

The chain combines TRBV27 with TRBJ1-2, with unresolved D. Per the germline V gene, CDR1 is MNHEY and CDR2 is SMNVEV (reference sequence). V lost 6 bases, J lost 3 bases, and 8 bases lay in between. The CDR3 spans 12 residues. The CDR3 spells CASRGMDYGYTF. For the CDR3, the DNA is TGTGCCAGCAGGGGAATGGACTATGGCTACACCTTC.

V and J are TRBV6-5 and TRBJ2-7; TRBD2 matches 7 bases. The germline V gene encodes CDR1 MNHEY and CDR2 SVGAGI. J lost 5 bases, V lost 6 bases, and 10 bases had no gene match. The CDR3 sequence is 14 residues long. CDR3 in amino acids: CASSQSEGGHEQYF. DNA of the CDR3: TGTGCCAGCAGCCAATCGGAGGGAGGGCACGAGCAGTACTTC.

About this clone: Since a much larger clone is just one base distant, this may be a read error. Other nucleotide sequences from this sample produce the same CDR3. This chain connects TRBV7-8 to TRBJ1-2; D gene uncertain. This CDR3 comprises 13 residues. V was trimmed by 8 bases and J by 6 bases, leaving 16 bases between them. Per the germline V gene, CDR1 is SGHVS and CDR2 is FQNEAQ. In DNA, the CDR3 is TGTGCCAGCGGCCCAGTAGACAACGATGGCTACACCTTC. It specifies CASGPVDNDGYTF.

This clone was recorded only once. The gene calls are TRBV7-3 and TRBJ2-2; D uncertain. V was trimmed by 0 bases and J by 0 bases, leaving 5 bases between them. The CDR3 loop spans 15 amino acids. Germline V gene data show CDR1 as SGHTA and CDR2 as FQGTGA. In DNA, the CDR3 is TGTGCCAGCAGCTTAACCAGGTCGAACACCGGGGAGCTGTTTTTT. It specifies CASSLTRSNTGELFF.

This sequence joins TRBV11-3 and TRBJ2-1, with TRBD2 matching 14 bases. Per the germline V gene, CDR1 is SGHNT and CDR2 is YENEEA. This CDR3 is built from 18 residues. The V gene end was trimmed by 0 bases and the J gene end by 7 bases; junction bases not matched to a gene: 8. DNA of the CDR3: TGTGCCAGCAGCTTAGATAACCGACTAGCGGGAGGGCTGAATGAGCAGTTCTTC. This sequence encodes CASSLDNRLAGGLNEQFF.

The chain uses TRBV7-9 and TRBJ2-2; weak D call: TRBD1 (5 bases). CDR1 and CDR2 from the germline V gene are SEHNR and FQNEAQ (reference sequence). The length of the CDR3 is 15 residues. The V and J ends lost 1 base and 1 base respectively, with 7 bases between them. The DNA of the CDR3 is TGTGCCAGCAGCTTAGGACAGCTGAACACCGGGGAGCTGTTTTTT. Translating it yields CASSLGQLNTGELFF.

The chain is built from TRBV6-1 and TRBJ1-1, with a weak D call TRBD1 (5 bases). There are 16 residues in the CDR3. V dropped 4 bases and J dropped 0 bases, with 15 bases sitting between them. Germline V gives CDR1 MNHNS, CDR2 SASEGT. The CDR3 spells CASSVQGIWMNTEAFF. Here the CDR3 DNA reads TGTGCCAGCAGTGTTCAGGGAATATGGATGAACACTGAAGCTTTCTTT.

CDR3 nucleotides: TGTGCCATCAGTGAGTCCCTCATCAGGGGGGCGTTCATATCCTACAATGAGCAGTTCTTC. Translated, it gives CAISESLIRGAFISYNEQFF. J is TRBJ2-1 and V is TRBV10-3; TRBD1 is a possible D gene (7 bases). Germline V gives CDR1 ENHRY, CDR2 SYGVKD. Trimming pared 0 bases from V and 1 base from J, leaving 22 bases between. This CDR3 has 20 amino acids.

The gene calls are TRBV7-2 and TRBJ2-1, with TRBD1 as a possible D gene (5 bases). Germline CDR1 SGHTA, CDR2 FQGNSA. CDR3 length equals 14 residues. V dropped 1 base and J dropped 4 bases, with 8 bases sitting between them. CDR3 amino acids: CASSLVGQYNEQFF. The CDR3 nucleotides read TGTGCCAGCAGCTTAGTTGGACAATACAATGAGCAGTTCTTC.

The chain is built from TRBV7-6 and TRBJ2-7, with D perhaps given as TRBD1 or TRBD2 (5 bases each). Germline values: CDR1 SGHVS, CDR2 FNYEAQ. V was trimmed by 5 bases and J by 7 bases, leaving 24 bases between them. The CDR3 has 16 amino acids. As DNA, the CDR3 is TGTGCCAGCAGCCACCCCCTCTCTGGGGGAGAGGGTGAGCAGTACTTC. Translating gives CASSHPLSGGEGEQYF.

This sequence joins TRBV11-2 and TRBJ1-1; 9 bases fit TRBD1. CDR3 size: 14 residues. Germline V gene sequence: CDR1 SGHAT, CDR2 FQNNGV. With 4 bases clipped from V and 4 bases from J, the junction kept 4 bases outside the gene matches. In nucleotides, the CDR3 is TGTGCCAGCAGCTCAGGACAGGGGAGCACTGAAGCTTTCTTT. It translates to CASSSGQGSTEAFF.

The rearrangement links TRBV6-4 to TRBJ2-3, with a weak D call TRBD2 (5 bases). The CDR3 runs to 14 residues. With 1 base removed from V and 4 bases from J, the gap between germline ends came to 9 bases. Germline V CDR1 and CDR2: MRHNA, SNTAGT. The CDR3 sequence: CASSDLLESDTQYF. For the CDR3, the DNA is TGTGCCAGCAGTGACTTACTAGAATCAGATACGCAGTATTTT.

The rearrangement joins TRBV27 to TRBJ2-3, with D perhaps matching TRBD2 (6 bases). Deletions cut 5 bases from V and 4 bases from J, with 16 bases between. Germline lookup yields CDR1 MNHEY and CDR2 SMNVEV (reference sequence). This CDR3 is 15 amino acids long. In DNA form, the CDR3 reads TGTGCCAGCAGTCTCCTTGGGGGAGGATCAGATACGCAGTATTTT. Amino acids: CASSLLGGGSDTQYF.

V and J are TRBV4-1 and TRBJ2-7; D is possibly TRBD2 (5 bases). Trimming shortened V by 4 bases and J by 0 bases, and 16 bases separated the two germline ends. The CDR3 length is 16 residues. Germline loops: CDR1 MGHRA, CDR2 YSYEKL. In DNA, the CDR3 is TGCGCCAGCAGCCCACCGCGCGGGCCTAGCTCCTACGAGCAGTACTTC. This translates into CASSPPRGPSSYEQYF.

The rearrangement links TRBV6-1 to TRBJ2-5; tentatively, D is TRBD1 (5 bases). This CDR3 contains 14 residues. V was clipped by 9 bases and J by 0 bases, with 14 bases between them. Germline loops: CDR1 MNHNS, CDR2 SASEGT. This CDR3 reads CASRYRTDQETQYF. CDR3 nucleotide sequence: TGTGCCAGTAGATACAGGACCGACCAAGAGACCCAGTACTTC.